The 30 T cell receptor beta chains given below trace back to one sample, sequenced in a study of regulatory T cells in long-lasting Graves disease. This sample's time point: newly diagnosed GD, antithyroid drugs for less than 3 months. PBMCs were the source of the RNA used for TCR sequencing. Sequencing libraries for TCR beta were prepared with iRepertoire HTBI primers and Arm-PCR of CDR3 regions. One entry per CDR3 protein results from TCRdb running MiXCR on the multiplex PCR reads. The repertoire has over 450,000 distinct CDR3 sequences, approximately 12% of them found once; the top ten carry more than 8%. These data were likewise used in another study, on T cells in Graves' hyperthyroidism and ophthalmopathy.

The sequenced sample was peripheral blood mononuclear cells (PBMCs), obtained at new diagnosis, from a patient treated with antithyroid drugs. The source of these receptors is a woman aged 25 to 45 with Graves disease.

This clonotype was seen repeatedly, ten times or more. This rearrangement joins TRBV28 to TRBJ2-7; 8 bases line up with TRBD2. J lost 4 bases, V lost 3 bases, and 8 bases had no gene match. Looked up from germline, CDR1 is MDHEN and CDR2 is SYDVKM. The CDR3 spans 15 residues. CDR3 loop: CASSFPSAGGYEQYF. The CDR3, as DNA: TGTGCCAGCAGTTTTCCGTCCGCGGGGGGTTACGAGCAGTACTTC.

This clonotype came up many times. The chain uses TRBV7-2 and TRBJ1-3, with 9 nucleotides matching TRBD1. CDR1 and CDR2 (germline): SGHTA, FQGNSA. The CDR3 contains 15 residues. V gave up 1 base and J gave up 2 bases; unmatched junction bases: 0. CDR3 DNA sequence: TGTGCCAGCAGCTTAGGGACAGGGGCTGGAAACACCATATATTTT. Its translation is CASSLGTGAGNTIYF. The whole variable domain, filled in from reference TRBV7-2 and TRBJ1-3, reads GAGVSQSPSNKVTEKGKDVELRCDPISGHTALYWYRQSLGQGLEFLIYFQGNSAPDKSGLPSDRFSAERTGGSVSTLTIQRTQQEDSAVYLCASSLGTGAGNTIYFGEGSWLTVV.

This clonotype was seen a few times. The CDR3 nucleotides read TGTGCCAGCAGCATCGGACAGGGGCTAAGCACAGATACGCAGTATTTT. Amino acids: CASSIGQGLSTDTQYF. The V call is TRBV9, the J call TRBJ2-3; 9 bases match TRBD1. This CDR3 has 16 residues. Germline assignment: CDR1 SGDLS and CDR2 YYNGEE. Losses at the gene ends were 4 bases for V and 0 bases for J; bases not matched to a gene: 6.

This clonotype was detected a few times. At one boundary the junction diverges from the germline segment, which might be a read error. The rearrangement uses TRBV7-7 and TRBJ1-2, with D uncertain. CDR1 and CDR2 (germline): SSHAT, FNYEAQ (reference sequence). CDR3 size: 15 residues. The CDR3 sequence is CASSEDGRFNYGYTF. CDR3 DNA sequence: TGTGCTAGCAGCGAAGACGGACGTTTTAACTATGGCTACACCTTC.

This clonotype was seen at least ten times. In nucleotides, the CDR3 is TGTGCCAGCAGTTTATCAAGGAGTCACTCCTATAATTCACCCCTCCACTTT. This sequence encodes CASSLSRSHSYNSPLHF. The gene calls are TRBV27 and TRBJ1-6; D is undetermined. This CDR3 has 17 amino acids. Germline V gives CDR1 MNHEY, CDR2 SMNVEV (reference sequence). V gave up 0 bases and J gave up 0 bases, with 9 bases separating them.

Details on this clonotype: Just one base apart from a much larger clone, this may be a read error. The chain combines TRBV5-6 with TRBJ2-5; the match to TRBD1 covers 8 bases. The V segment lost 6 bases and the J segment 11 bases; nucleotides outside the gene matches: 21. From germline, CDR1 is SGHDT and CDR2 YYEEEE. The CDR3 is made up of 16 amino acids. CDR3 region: CASIDTGGPSYNEQYF. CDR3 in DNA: TGTGCCAGCATCGATACAGGGGGTCCCTCCTACAATGAGCAGTACTTC.

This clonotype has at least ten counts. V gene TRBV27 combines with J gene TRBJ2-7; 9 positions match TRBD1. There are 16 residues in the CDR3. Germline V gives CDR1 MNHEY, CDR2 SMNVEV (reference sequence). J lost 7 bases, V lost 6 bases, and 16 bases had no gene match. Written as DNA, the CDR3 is TGTGCCAGCAGCAGACTCACCGGGACAGGGTTCTGGGAGCAGTACTTC. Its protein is CASSRLTGTGFWEQYF.

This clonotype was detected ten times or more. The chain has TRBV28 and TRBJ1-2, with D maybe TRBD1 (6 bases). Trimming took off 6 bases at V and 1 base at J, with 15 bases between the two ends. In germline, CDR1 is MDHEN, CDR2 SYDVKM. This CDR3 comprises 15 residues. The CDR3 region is CASSLETGSNYGYTF. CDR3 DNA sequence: TGTGCCAGCAGCTTGGAGACAGGCAGTAACTATGGCTACACCTTC.

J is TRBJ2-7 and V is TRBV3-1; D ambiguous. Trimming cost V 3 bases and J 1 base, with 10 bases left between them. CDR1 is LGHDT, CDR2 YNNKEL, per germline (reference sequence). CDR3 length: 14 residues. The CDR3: CASSQYRQSYEQYF. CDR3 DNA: TGTGCCAGCAGCCAGTACAGACAATCCTACGAGCAGTACTTC.

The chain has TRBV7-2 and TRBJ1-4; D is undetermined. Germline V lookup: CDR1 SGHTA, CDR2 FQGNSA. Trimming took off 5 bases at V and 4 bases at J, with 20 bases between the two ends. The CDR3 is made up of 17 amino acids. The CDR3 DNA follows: TGTGCCAGCAGCCAAGTGATCGTGGCAGCACGTAATGAAAAACTGTTTTTT. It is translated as CASSQVIVAARNEKLFF.

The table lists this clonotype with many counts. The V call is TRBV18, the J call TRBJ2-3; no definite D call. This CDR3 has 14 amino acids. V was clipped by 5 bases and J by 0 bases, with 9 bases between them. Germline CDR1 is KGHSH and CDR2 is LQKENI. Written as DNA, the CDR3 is TGTGCCAGCTCATGGTCGACTAGCACAGATACGCAGTATTTT. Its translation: CASSWSTSTDTQYF.

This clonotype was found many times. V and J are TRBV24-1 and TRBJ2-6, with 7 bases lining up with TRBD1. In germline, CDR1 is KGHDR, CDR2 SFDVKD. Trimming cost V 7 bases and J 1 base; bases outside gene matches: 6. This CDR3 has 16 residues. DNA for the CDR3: TGTGCCACCAGCCCGGGACAGATTTCTGGGGCCAACGTCCTGACTTTC. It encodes CATSPGQISGANVLTF.

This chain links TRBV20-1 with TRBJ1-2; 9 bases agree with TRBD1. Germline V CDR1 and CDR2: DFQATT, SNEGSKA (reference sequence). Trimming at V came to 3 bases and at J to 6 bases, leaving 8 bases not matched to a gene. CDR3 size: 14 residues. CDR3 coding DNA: TGCAGTGCTAGCCGGGACAGGGAGTCCCATGGCTACACCTTC. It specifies CSASRDRESHGYTF.

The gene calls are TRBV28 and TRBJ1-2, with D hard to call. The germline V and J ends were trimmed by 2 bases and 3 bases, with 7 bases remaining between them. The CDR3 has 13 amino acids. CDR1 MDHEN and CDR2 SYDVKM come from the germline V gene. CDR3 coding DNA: TGTGCCAGCAGTTTAGGAAACGACTATGGCTACACCTTC. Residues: CASSLGNDYGYTF.

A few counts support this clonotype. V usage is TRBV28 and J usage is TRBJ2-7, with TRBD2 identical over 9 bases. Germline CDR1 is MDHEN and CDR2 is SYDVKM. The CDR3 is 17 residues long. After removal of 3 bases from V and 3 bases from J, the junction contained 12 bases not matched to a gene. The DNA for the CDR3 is TGTGCCAGCAGTTTGTCTAGCGGGGTGTATGTCTTCTACGAGCAGTACTTC. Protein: CASSLSSGVYVFYEQYF.

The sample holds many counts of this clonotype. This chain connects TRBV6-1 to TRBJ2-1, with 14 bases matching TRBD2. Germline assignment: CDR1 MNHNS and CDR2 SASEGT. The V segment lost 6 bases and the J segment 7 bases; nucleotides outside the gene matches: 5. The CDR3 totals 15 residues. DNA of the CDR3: TGTGCCAGCAGCGCGGGACTAGCGGGAGATAATGAGCAGTTCTTC. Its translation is CASSAGLAGDNEQFF.

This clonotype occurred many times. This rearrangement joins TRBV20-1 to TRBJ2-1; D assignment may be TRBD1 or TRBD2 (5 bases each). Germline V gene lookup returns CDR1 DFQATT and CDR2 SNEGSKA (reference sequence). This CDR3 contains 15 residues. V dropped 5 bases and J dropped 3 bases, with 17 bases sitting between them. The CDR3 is CSAFGTLGGYNEQFF. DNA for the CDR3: TGCAGTGCTTTTGGGACCTTGGGTGGCTACAATGAGCAGTTCTTC.

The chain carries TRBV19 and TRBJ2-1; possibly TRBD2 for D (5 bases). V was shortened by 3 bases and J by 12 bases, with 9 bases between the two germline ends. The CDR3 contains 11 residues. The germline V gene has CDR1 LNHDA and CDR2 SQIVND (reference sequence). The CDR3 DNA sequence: TGTGCCAGTAGTATCACGGGATCGCAGTTCTTC. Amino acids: CASSITGSQFF.

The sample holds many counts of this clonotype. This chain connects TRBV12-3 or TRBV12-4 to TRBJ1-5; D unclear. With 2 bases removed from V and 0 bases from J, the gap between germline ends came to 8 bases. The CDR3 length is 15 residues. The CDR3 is CASSLYSFSNQPQHF. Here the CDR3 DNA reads TGTGCCAGCAGTTTATACAGTTTTAGCAATCAGCCCCAGCATTTT.

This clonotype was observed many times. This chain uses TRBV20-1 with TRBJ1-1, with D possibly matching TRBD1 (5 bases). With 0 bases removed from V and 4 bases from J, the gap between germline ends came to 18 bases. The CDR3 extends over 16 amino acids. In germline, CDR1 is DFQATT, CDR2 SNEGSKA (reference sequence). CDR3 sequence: CSAREETAGGGTEAFF. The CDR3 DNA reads TGCAGTGCTAGAGAAGAGACAGCCGGCGGGGGCACTGAAGCTTTCTTT.

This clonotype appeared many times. DNA for the CDR3: TGTGCCAGCAGCTTAGAAAGCTCCCTCGAGCAGTACTTC. It specifies CASSLESSLEQYF. The chain couples TRBV13 to TRBJ2-7, with D uncertain. The CDR3 has 13 residues. The germline V gene has CDR1 PRHDT and CDR2 FYEKMQ (reference sequence). The ends were cut back, 1 base at V and 6 bases at J, with 10 bases in the middle.

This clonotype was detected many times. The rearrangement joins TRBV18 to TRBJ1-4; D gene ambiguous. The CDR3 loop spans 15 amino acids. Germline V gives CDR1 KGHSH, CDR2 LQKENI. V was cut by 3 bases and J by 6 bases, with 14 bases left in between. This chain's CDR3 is CASSPLGGGDEKLFF. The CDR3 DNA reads TGTGCCAGCTCACCTCTCGGCGGTGGGGATGAAAAACTGTTTTTT.

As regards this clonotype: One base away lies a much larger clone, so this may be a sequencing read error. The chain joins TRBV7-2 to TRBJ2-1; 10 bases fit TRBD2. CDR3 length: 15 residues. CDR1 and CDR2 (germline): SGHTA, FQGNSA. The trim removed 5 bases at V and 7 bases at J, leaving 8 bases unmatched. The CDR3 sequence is CASSLLAGTGNEQFF. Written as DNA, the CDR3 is TGTGCCAGCAGCCTACTAGCGGGAACGGGGAATGAGCAGTTCTTC. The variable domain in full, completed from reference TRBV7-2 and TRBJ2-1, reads GAGVSQSPSNKVTEKGKDVELRCDPISGHTALYWYRQSLGQGLEFLIYFQGNSAPDKSGLPSDRFSAERTGGSVSTLTIQRTQQEDSAVYLCASSLLAGTGNEQFFGPGTRLTVL.

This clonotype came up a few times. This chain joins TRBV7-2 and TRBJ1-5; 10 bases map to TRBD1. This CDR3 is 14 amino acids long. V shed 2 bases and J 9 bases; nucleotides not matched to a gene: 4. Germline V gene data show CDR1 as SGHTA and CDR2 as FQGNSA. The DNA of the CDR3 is TGTGCCAGCAGCTTAACGACAGGGGGCCCGCCCCAGCATTTT. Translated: CASSLTTGGPPQHF.

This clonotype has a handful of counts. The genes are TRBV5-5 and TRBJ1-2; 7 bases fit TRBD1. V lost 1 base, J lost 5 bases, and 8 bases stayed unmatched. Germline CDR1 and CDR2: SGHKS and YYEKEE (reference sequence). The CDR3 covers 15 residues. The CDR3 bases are TGTGCCAGCAGCTTGATGGCAGGGGGAGGATATGGCTACACCTTC. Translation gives CASSLMAGGGYGYTF.

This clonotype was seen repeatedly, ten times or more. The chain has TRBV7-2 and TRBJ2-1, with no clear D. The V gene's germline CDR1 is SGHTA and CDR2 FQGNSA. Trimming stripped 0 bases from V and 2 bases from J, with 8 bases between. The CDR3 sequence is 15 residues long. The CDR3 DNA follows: TGTGCCAGCAGCTTAGCATTTGGCACCTACAATGAGCAGTTCTTC. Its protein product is CASSLAFGTYNEQFF.

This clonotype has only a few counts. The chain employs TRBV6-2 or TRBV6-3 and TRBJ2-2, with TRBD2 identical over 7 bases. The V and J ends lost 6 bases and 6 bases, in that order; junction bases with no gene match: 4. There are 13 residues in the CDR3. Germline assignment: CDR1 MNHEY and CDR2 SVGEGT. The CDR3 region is CASRTGGPGELFF. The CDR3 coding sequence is TGTGCCAGCAGGACGGGAGGCCCCGGGGAGCTGTTTTTT.

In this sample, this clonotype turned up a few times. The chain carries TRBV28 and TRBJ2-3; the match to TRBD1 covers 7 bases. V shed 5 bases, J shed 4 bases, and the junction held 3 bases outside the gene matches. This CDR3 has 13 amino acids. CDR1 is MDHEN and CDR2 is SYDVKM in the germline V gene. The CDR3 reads CASSRGLADTQYF. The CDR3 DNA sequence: TGTGCCAGCAGTAGGGGGCTCGCAGATACGCAGTATTTT.

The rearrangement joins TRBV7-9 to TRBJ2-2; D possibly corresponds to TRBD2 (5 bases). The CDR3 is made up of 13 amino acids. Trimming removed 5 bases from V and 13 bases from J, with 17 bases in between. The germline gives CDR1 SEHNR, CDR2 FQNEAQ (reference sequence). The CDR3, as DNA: TGTGCCAGCAGCCCCGGGAAGGGAGAGTTGCTGTTTTTT. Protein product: CASSPGKGELLFF.

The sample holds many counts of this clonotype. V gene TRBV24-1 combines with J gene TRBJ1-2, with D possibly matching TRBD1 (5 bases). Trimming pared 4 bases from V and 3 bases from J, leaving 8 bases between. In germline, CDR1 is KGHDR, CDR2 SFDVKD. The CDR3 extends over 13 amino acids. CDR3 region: CATSEGVYYGYTF. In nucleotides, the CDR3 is TGTGCCACCAGTGAAGGGGTTTACTATGGCTACACCTTC.